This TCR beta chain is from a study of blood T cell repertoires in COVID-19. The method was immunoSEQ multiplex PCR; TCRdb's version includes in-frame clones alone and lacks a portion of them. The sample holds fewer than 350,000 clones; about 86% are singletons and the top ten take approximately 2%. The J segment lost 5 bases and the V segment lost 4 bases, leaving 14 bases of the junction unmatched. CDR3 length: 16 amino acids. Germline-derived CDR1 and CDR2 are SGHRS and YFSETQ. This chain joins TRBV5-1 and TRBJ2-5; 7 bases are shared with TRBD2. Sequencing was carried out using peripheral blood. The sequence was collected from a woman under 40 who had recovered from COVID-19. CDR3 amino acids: CASSLGSDSGRETQYF. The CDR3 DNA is TGCGCCAGCAGCCTGGGGAGTGATAGCGGGCGTGAGACCCAGTACTTC.